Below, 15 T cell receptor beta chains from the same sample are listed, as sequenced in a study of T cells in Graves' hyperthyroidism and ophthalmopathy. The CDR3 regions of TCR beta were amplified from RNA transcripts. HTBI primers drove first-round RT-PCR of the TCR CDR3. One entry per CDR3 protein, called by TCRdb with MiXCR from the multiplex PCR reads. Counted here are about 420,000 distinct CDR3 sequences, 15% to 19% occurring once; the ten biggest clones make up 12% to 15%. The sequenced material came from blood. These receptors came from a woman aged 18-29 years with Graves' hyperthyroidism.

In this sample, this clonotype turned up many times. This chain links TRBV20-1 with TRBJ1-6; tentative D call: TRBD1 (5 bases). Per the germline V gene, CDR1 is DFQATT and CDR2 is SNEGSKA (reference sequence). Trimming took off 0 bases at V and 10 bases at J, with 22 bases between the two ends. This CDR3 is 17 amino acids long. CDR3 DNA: TGCAGTGCTAGAGATGTTAAGGGAGGGGTCGGGTACTCACCCCTCCACTTT. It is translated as CSARDVKGGVGYSPLHF.

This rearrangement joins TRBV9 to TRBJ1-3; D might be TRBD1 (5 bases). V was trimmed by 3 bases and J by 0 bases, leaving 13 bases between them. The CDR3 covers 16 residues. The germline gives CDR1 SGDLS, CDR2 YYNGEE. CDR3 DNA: TGTGCCAGCAGCGAAACTGGGGCATACTCTGGAAACACCATATATTTT. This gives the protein CASSETGAYSGNTIYF.

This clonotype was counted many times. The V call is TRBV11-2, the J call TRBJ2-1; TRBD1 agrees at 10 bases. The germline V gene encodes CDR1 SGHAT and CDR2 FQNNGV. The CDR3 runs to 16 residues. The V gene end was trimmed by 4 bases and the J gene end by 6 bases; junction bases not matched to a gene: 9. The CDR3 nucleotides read TGTGCCAGCAGCTCAGCCCCGGACAGGGGGGGCAATGAGCAGTTCTTC. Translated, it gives CASSSAPDRGGNEQFF.

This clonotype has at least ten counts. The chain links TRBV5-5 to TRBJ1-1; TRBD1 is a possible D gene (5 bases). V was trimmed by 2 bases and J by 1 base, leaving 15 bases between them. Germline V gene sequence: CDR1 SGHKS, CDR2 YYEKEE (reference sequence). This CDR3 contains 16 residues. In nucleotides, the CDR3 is TGTGCCAGCAGCTTCGGAGGGGAACAATGGAACACTGAAGCTTTCTTT. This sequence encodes CASSFGGEQWNTEAFF.

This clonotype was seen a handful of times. CDR3 amino acids: CASSLTLGQGDEQFF. DNA of the CDR3: TGTGCCAGCAGTCTAACCTTGGGACAGGGTGATGAGCAGTTCTTC. This chain uses TRBV27 with TRBJ2-1, with 9 bases identical to TRBD1. The CDR3 consists of 15 residues. V was clipped by 5 bases and J by 8 bases; unmatched bases: 10. CDR1 and CDR2 from the germline V gene are MNHEY and SMNVEV (reference sequence).

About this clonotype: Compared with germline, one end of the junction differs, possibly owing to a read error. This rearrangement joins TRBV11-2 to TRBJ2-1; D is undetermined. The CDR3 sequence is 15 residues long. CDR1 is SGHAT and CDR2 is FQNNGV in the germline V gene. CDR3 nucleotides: TGTGCCAGCAGCGCGCAGGACCTTGGGTACAATGAACAGTTCTTC. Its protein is CASSAQDLGYNEQFF. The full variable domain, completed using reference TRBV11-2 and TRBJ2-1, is EAGVAQSPRYKIIEKRQSVAFWCNPISGHATLYWYQQILGQGPKLLIQFQNNGVVDDSQLPKDRFSAERLKGVDSTLKIQPAKLEDSAVYLCASSAQDLGYNEQFFGPGTRLTVL.

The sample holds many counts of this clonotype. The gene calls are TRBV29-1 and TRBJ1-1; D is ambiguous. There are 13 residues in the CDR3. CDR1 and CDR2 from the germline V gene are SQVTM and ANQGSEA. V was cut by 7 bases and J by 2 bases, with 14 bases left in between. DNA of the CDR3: TGCAGCGGCCTCCTTGACGGTAACACTGAAGCTTTCTTT. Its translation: CSGLLDGNTEAFF.

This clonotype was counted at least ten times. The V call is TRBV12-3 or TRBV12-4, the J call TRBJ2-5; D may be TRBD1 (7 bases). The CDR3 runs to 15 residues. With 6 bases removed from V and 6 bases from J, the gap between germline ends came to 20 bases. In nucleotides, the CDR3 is TGTGCCAGCAGCCTCTGGCAACAGGGGAGGAAGACCCAGTACTTC. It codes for CASSLWQQGRKTQYF.

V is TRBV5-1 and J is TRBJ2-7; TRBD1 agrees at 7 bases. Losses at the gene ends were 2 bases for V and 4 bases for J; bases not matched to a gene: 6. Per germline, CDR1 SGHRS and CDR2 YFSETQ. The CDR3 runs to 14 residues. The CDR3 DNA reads TGCGCCAGCAGCTTAACGGGGACAGAATACGAGCAGTACTTC. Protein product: CASSLTGTEYEQYF.

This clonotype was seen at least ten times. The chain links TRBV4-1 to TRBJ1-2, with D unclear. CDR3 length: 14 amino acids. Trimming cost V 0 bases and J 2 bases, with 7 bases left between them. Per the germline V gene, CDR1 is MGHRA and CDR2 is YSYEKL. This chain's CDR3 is CASSQDSSNYGYTF. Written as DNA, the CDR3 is TGCGCCAGCAGCCAAGATAGCTCGAACTATGGCTACACCTTC.

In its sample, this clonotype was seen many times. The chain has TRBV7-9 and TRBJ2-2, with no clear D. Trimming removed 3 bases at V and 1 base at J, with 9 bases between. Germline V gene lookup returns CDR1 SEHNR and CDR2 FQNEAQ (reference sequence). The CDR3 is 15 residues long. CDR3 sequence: CASSFYRKNTGELFF. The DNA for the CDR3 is TGTGCCAGCAGCTTTTATCGGAAGAACACCGGGGAGCTGTTTTTT.

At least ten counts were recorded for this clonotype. The CDR3 region has the DNA TGCGCCAGCAGCCAAAGCGGGGACTCCTACAATGAGCAGTTCTTC. Translation gives CASSQSGDSYNEQFF. The chain uses TRBV5-1 and TRBJ2-1, with TRBD2 matching 7 bases. CDR1 and CDR2 from the germline V gene are SGHRS and YFSETQ. This CDR3 has 15 residues. V dropped 4 bases and J dropped 0; count of bases not matched to a gene: 4.

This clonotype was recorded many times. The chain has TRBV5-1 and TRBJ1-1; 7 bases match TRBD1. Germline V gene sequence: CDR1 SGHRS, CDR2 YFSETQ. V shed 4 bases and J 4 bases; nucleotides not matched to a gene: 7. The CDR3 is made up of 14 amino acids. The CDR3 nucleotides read TGCGCCAGCAGCCCGGCAGGGACAGCCACTGAAGCTTTCTTT. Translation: CASSPAGTATEAFF.

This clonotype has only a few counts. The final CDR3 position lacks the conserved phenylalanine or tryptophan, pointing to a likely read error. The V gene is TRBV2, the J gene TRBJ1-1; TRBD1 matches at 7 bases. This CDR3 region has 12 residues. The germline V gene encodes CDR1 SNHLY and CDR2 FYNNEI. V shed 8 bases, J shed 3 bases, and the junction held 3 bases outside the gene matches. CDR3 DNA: TGTGCCAGCTTGGGACAGCACACTGAAGCTTTCCTT. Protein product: CASLGQHTEAFL.

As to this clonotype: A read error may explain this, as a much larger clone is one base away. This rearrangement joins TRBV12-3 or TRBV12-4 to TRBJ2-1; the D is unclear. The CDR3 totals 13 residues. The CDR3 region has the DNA TGTGCCGGCAGTTTGAGAACCTACAATGAGCAGTTCTTC. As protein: CAGSLRTYNEQFF.